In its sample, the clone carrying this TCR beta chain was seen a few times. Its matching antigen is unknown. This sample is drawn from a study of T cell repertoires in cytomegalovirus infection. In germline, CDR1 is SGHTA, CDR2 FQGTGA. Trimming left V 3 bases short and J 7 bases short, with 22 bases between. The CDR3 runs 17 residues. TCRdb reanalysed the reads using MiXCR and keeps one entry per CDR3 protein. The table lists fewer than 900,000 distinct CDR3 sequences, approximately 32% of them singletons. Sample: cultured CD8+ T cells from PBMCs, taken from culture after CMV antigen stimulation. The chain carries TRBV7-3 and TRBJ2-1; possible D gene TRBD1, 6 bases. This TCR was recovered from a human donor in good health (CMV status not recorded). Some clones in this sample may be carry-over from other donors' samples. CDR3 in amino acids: CASSLRPPGAPGNEQFF. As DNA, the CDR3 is TGTGCCAGCAGCTTGCGTCCGCCAGGGGCTCCGGGGAATGAGCAGTTCTTC.